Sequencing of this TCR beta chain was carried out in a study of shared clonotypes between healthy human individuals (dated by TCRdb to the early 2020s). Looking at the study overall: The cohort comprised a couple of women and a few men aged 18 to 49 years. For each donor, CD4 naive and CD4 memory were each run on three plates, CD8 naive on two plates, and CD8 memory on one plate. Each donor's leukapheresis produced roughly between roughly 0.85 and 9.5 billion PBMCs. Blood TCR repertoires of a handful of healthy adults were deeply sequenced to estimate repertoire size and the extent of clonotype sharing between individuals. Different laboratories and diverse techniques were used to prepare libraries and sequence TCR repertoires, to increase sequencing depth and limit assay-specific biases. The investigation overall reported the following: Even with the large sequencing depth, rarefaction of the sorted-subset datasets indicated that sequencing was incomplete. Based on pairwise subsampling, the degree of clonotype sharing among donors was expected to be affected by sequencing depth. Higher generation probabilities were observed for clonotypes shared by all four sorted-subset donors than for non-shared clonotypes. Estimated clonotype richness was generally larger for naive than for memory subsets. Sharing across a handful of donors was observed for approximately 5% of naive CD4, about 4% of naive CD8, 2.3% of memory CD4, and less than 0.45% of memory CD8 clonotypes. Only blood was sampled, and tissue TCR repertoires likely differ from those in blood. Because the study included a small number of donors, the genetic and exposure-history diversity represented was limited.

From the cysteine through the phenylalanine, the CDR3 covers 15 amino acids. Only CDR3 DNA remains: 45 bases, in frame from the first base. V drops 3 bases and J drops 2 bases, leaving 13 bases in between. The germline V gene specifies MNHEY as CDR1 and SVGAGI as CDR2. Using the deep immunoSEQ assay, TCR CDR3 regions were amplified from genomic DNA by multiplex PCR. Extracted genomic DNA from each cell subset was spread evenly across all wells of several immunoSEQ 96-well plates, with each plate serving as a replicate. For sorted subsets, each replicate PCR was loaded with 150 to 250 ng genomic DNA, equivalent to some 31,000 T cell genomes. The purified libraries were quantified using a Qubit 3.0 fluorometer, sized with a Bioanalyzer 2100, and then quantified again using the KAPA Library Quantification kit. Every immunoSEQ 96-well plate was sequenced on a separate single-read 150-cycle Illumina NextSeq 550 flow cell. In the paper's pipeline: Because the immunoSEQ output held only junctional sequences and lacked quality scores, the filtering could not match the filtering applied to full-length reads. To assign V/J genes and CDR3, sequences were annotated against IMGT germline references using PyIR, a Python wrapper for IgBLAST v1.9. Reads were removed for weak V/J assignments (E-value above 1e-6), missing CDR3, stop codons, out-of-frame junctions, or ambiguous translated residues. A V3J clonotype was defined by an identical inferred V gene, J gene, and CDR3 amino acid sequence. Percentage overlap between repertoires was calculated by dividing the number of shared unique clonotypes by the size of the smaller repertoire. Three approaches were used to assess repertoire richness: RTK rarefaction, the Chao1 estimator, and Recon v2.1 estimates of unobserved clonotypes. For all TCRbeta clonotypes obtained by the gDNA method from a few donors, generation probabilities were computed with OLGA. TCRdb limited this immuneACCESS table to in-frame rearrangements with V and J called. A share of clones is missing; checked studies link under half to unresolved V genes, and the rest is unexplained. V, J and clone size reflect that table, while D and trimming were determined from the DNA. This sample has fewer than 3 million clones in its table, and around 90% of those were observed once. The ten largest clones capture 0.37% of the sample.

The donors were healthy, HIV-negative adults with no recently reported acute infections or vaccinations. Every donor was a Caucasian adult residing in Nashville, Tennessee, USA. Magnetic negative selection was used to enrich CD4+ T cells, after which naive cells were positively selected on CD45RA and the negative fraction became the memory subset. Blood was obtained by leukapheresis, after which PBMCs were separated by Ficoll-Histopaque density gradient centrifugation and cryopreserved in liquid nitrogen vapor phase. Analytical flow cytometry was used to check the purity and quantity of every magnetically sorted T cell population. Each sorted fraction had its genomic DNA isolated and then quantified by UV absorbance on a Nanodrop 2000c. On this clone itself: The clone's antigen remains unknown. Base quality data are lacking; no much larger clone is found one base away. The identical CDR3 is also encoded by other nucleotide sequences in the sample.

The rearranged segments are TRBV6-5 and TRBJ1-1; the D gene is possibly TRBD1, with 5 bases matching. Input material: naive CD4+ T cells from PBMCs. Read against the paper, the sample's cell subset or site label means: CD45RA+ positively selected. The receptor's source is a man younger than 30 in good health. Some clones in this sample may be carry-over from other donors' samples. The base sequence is TGTGCCAGCAGTTATTTAGGGGTCTCCAACACTGAAGCTTTCTTT. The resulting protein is CASSYLGVSNTEAFF.